This T cell receptor (beta chain) originates from a study of blood T cells in healthy people across ages. Study outcomes and limitations: Among T cells, TCR beta diversity per million cells dropped roughly linearly as age rose. No one knew whether donors had CMV, which possibly confounded expanded clonotype changes.

Regarding this clonotype: Antigen unknown.

A second roughly 6 to 12 cycle PCR used barcoded and J-beta primers. TCRdb analysed the 5' RACE reads with MiXCR anew, one entry per CDR3 protein. The sample includes 1.5 million to 2 million distinct CDR3 sequences, approximately 30% of them seen just once. The study isolated at least 6 million PBMCs from each sample. Per individual sample, total RNA of at least 6 micrograms was extracted. Germline values: CDR1 WSHSY, CDR2 SAAADI. V was pared by 6 bases and J by 4 bases, with 16 bases between. The CDR3 consists of 14 residues. This sequence joins TRBV10-2 and TRBJ2-7, with D perhaps matching TRBD1 or TRBD2 (7 bases each). Sequencing was carried out using blood. This TCR derives from a young woman in good health. CDR3 nucleotides: TGCGCCAGCAGGGATACAGGGGAGGGGTACGAGCAGTACTTC. It yields the protein CASRDTGEGYEQYF.